This is a list of T cell receptor beta chains from one sample in a study of OX40 agonist ivuxolimab in advanced cancers. The repertoire was sequenced with immunoSEQ multiplex PCR; TCRdb's copy has only in-frame clones and lacks some. Here the sample spans around 30,000 clones, roughly 76% being singletons. The specimen comprised CD4+ or CD8+ T cells sorted from blood, sampled in a trial of the OX40 agonist ivuxolimab. Receptors were obtained from an adult with an advanced solid tumor such as melanoma, head and neck, liver or kidney cancer. CDR3s include the opening cysteine and the closing phenylalanine or tryptophan. The order of the fields is V gene, D gene, J gene, clone size, CDR3 DNA, CDR3 protein. The D gene is left open where the match is weak. Expanded clones are given a class, and other clones once, few, many or no size at all.

>TRBV28|.|TRBJ2-6|few
TGTGCCAGCAGTTTAATCTCTGGGGCCAACGTCCTGACTTTC
CASSLISGANVLTF
>TRBV28|.|TRBJ2-1|.
TGTGCCAGCAGTTTTCCGATCGGGTCTACGGATGAGCAGTTCTTC
CASSFPIGSTDEQFF
>TRBV5-5|TRBD1|TRBJ1-5|.
TGCGCCAGCAGCTTGGAGGGTGGGACAGGGGGACAGCCCCAGCATTTT
CASSLEGGTGGQPQHF
>TRBV19|TRBD1|TRBJ2-5|.
TGTGCCAGTAGTGACGACAGGGGGCGCATGGGAGAGACCCAGTACTTC
CASSDDRGRMGETQYF
>TRBV7-9|.|TRBJ2-1|.
TGTGCCAGCAGCTTAAGTTATGGGGCCTACAATGAGCAGTTCTTC
CASSLSYGAYNEQFF
>TRBV6-1|.|TRBJ2-7|.
TGTGCCAGCAGTGTGGGATTTTTCTACGAGCAGTACTTC
CASSVGFFYEQYF
>TRBV2|TRBD2|TRBJ2-5|.
TGTGCCAGTACTAGCGGGGGGGCCCAAGAGACCCAGTACTTC
CASTSGGAQETQYF
>TRBV5-1|.|TRBJ2-7|few
TGCGCCAGCAGGTTTAGGCCCTCCAACGAGCAGTACTTC
CASRFRPSNEQYF
>TRBV5-1|.|TRBJ2-1|.
TGCGCCGTACCACGATACAATGAGCAGTTCTTC
CAVPRYNEQFF
>TRBV7-8|TRBD1|TRBJ2-7|.
TGTGCCAGCAGCTCTCAAGGGACAGGGGGCCCCGAGCAGTACTTC
CASSSQGTGGPEQYF
>TRBV15|.|TRBJ1-1|.
TGTGCCACCAGCATCCGGAGGGGGGACACTGAAGCTTTCTTT
CATSIRRGDTEAFF
>TRBV11-2|.|TRBJ1-6|.
TGTGCCAGCAGCTCCTACAGAGTCTATAATTCACCCCTCCACTTT
CASSSYRVYNSPLHF
>TRBV7-3|TRBD1|TRBJ2-7|.
TGTGCCAGCACCTCGGACAGGGAAGCCGAGCAGTACTTC
CASTSDREAEQYF
>TRBV10-2|TRBD2|TRBJ2-3|once
TGCGCCAGCAGTCCTGGACTAGCGGGTCAAGATACGCAGTATTTT
CASSPGLAGQDTQYF
>TRBV5-8|.|TRBJ1-6|.
TGTGCCAGCAGCTTGTTTAATTCACCCCTCCACTTT
CASSLFNSPLHF
>TRBV28|TRBD1|TRBJ2-7|.
TGTGCCAGCTGCCGACCCGGGACAGCCTCCTACGAGCAGTACTTC
CASCRPGTASYEQYF
>TRBV6-1|.|TRBJ2-3|.
TGTGCCAGCAGTGACAGGGGTGAGACAGATACGCAGTATTTT
CASSDRGETDTQYF
>TRBV6-5|.|TRBJ2-1|.
TGTGCCAGCATAGGAGGCTCCTCCTACAATGAGCAGTTCTTC
CASIGGSSYNEQFF
>TRBV19|.|TRBJ1-3|.
TGTGCCAGTAGTATCTCAGCCAGCTCTGGAAACACCATATATTTT
CASSISASSGNTIYF
>TRBV11-3|.|TRBJ1-6|.
TGTGCCAGCAGCTTTAACAACCGGTCACCCCTCCACTTT
CASSFNNRSPLHF
>TRBV19|.|TRBJ1-5|.
TGTGCCATCAGTAAGGGTAGCAATCAGCCCCAGCATTTT
CAISKGSNQPQHF
>TRBV7-2|TRBD1|TRBJ2-5|.
TGTGCCAGCAGCGAGAGGGACAGAAGGGAGACCCAGTACTTC
CASSERDRRETQYF
>TRBV30|TRBD1|TRBJ1-1|.
TGTGCCTGGAAACCTGGACAGGGGTGGAGCACTGAAGCTTTCTTT
CAWKPGQGWSTEAFF
>TRBV18|.|TRBJ1-1|.
TGTGCCAGCTCACCCGACCCACCCGAAGCTTTCTTT
CASSPDPPEAFF
>TRBV16|.|TRBJ1-5|.
TGTGCCAGCAGCCCACAAGGAGGGAATCAGCCCCAGCATTTT
CASSPQGGNQPQHF
>TRBV7-9|.|TRBJ2-3|.
TGTGCCACCGTGGGGGATACGCAGTATTTT
CATVGDTQYF
>TRBV6-6|TRBD1|TRBJ2-1|.
TGTGCCAGCAGTTACTCTCAACCGGGACAGGAGCAGTTCTTC
CASSYSQPGQEQFF
>TRBV5-1|TRBD1|TRBJ1-2|.
TGCGCCAGCAGCGGGAGGGGACAGAACTATGGCTACACCTTC
CASSGRGQNYGYTF
>TRBV5-1|TRBD1|TRBJ1-1|once
TGCGCCAGCAGCGAATCAGGACAGGGTCGAACTGAAGCTTTCTTT
CASSESGQGRTEAFF